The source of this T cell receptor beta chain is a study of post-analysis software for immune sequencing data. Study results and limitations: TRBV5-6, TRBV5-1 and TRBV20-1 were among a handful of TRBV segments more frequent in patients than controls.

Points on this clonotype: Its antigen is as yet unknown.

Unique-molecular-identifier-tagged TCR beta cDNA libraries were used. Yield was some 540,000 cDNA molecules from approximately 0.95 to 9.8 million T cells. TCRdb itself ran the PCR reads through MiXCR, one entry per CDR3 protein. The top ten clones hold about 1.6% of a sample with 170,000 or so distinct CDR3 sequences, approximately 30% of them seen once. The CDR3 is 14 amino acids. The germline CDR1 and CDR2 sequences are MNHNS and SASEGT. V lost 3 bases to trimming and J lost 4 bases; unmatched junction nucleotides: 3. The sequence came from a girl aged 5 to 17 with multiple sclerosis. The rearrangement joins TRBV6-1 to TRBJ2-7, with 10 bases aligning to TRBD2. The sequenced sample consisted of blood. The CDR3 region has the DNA TGTGCCAGCAGTGAGGGACTAGCGAAATACGAGCAGTACTTC. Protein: CASSEGLAKYEQYF.